The present T cell receptor (beta chain) was sequenced within a study of T cell repertoires in cytomegalovirus infection. CDR3 length: 15 residues. J lost 8 bases, V lost 5 bases, and 9 bases had no gene match. There are a few counts of this clonotype. Its antigen is as yet unknown. One entry per CDR3 protein, called by TCRdb with MiXCR from the reads. The sample has around 430,000 distinct CDR3 sequences; roughly 46% are singletons. The TCR sequence derives from a human donor in good health (CMV status not recorded). Some clones in this sample may be carry-over from other donors' samples. Sequenced material: cultured PBMCs, taken from culture after CMV antigen stimulation. V gene TRBV12-3 or TRBV12-4 combines with J gene TRBJ1-4; 9 bases fit TRBD1. The CDR3, as DNA: TGTGCCAGCAGTCGAACAGGGGGCTTCCGAGAAAAACTGTTTTTT. Translating it yields CASSRTGGFREKLFF.